The following is a T cell receptor (beta chain) sequence with its context. Its antigen is not known. A read error is possible here, since a much larger clone lies one base away. Amplification of the TCR beta CDR3 regions used RNA transcripts (as template). The library came from an HTBI-primed first-round RT-PCR and a second-round multiplex PCR. A single record per CDR3 protein comes from TCRdb applying MiXCR to the multiplex PCR reads. The data hold 500,000 to 700,000 distinct CDR3 sequences, with 22% observed a single time. The CDR3 covers 14 residues. Hyperthyroidism in these 18- to 65-year-old patients was newly diagnosed, lasting under 2 months. Fresh peripheral blood (approximately 10 ml) yielded the PBMCs. This specimen belongs to a study of Graves' ophthalmopathy and Graves' hyperthyroidism. Study-level results: Detection in blood was also observed for most expanded thyroid clonotypes above 0.001 frequency.

The rearrangement links TRBV12-3 or TRBV12-4 to TRBJ1-1; a weak D match, TRBD1 (6 bases). Material: peripheral blood. The TCR was taken from a woman under 30 with stable Graves' hyperthyroidism. Some clones in this sample may be carry-over from other donors' samples. CDR3 protein: CASSLTGIRTEACF. Written as DNA, the CDR3 is TGTGCCAGCAGCCTTACAGGGATTCGAACTGAAGCTTGCTTT.